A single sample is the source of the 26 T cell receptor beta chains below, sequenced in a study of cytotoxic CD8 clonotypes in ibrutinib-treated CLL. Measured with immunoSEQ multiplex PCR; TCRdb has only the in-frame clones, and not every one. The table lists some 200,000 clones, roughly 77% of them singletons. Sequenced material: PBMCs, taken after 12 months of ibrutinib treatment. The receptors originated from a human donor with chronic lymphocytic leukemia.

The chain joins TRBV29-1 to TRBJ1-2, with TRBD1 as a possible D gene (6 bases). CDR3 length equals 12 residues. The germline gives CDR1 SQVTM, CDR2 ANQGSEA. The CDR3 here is CNGWTEIYGYTF. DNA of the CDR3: TGCAATGGCTGGACAGAGATCTATGGCTACACCTTC.

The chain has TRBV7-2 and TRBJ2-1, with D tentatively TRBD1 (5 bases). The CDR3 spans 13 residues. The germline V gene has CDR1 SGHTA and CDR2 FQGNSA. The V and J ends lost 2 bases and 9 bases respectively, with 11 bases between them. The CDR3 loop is CASSLQGRSEQFF. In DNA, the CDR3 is TGTGCCAGCAGCTTACAGGGTAGGAGTGAGCAGTTCTTC.

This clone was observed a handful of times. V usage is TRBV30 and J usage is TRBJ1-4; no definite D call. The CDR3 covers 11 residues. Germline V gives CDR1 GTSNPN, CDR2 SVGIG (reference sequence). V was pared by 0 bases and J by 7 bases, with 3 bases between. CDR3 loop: CAWSVGEKLFF. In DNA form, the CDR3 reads TGTGCCTGGAGTGTAGGTGAAAAACTGTTTTTT. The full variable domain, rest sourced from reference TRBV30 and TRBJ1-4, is SQTIHQWPATLVQPVGSPLSLECTVEGTSNPNLYWYRQAAGRGLQLLFYSVGIGQISSEVPQNLSASRPQDRQFILSSKKLLLSDSGFYLCAWSVGEKLFFGSGTQLSVL.

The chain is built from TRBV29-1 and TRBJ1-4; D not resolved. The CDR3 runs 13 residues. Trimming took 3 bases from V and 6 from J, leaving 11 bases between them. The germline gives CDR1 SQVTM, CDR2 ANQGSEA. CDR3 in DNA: TGCAGCGTTGATCCCAGCGGGGATGAAAAACTGTTTTTT. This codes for CSVDPSGDEKLFF. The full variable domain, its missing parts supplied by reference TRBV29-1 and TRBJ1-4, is SAVISQKPSRDICQRGTSLTIQCQVDSQVTMMFWYRQQPGQSLTLIATANQGSEATYESGFVIDKFPISRPNLTFSTLTVSNMSPEDSSIYLCSVDPSGDEKLFFGSGTQLSVL.

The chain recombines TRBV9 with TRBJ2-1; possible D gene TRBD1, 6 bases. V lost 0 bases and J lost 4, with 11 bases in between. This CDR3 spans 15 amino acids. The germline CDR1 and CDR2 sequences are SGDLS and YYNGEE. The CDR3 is CASSVAGTPYNEQFF. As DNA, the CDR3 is TGTGCCAGCAGCGTAGCCGGGACACCATACAATGAGCAGTTCTTC.

As DNA, the CDR3 is TGCGCCAGCAGATTAACAGGGAGCTCCTATAATTCACCCCTCCACTTT. It codes for CASRLTGSSYNSPLHF. This chain connects TRBV5-1 to TRBJ1-6; perhaps TRBD1 as D (6 bases). Germline V gene data show CDR1 as SGHRS and CDR2 as YFSETQ. This CDR3 has 16 residues. V dropped 5 bases and J dropped 0 bases, with 12 bases sitting between them.

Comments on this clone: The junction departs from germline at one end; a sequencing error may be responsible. The CDR3 here is CASSEKGGRNAEAFF. The CDR3 DNA is TGTGCCAGCAGTGAAAAAGGGGGCAGGAACGCTGAAGCTTTCTTT. The rearrangement links TRBV6-1 to TRBJ1-1, with 7 bases aligning to TRBD1. The CDR3 has 15 residues. CDR1 is MNHNS, CDR2 SASEGT, per germline.

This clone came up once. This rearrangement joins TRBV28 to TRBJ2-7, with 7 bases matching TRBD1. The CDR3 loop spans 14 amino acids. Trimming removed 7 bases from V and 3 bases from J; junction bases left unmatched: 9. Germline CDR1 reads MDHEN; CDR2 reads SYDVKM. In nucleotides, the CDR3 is TGTGCCAGCAACGAACGGACAGGAAGCTACGAGCAGTACTTC. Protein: CASNERTGSYEQYF.

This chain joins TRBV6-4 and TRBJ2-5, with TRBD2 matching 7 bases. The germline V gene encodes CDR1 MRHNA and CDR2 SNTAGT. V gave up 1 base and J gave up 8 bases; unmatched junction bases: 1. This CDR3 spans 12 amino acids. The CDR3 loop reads CASSDLAGTQYF. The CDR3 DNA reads TGTGCCAGCAGTGACTTAGCGGGTACCCAGTACTTC.

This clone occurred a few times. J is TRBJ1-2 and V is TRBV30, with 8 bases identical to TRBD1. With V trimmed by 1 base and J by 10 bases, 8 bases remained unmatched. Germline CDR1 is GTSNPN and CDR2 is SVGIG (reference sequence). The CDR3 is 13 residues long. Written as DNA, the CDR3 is TGTGCCTGGAGTGCTTCGCGACAGGGGTACTACACCTTC. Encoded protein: CAWSASRQGYYTF.

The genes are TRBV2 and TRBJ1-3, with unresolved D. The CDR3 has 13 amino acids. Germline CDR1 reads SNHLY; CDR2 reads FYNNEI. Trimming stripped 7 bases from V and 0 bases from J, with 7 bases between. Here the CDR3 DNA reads TGTGCCAGCACCAGCACCTCTGGAAACACCATATATTTT. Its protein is CASTSTSGNTIYF.

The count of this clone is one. The DNA for the CDR3 is TGTGCCAGCAGTACGAGGACTGAAGCTTTCTTT. Protein product: CASSTRTEAFF. The rearrangement joins TRBV6-5 to TRBJ1-1; D is uncertain. The CDR3 sequence is 11 residues long. Trimming took 5 bases from V and 5 from J, leaving 6 bases between them. In germline, CDR1 is MNHEY, CDR2 SVGAGI.

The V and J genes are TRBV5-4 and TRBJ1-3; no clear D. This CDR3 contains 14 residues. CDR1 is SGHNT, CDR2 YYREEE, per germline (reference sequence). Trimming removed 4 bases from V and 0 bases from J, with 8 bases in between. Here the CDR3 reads CASSLTGSGNTIYF. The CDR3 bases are TGTGCCAGCAGCCTGACTGGCTCTGGAAACACCATATATTTT.

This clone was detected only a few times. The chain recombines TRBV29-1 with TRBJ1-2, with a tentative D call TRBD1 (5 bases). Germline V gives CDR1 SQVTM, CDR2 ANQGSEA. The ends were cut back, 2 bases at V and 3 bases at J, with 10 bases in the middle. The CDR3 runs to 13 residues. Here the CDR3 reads CSVEYRGDYGYTF. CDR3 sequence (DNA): TGCAGCGTTGAATACCGGGGGGACTATGGCTACACCTTC.

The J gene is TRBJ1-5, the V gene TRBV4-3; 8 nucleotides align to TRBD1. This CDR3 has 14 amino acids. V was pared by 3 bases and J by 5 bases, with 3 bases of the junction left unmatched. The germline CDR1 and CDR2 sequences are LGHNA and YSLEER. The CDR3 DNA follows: TGCGCCAGCAGCCACGAACAGGGGGATCAGCCCCAGCATTTT. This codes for CASSHEQGDQPQHF.

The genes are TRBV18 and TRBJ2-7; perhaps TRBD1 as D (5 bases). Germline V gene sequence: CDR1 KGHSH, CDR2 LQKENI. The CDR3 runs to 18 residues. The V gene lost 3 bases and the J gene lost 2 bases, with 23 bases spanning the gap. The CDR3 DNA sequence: TGTGCCAGCTCACCGGGCAAGGTCACGACAGTTATTACCTACGAGCAGTACTTC. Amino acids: CASSPGKVTTVITYEQYF.

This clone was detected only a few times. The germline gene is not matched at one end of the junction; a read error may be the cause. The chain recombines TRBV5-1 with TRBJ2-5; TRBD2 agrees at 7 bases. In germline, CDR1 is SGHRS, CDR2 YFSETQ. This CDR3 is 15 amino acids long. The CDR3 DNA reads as TGCGCCAGCACCTTGGGCGGGAGCCGGTGGGAGACCCAGTACTTC. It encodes CASTLGGSRWETQYF.

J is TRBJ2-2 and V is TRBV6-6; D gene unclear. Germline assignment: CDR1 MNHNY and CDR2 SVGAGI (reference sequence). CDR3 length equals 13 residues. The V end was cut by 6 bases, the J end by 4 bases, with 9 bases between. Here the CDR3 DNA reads TGTGCCAGCAGCTCCCTTATCACCGGGGAGCTGTTTTTT. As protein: CASSSLITGELFF.

This CDR3 reads CASRVLETETYEQYF. Here the CDR3 DNA reads TGTGCCAGCAGGGTACTCGAGACAGAAACCTACGAGCAGTACTTC. This sequence joins TRBV7-8 and TRBJ2-7, with D perhaps TRBD1 (5 bases). CDR3 length: 15 residues. The V gene's germline CDR1 is SGHVS and CDR2 FQNEAQ. The V gene lost 6 bases and the J gene lost 2 bases, with 17 bases spanning the gap.

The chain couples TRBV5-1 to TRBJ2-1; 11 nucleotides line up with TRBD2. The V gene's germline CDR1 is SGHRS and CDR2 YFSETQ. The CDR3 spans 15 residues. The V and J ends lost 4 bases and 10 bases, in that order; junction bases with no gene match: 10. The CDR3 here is CASSAKTSGIGEQFF. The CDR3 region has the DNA TGCGCCAGCAGCGCGAAGACTAGCGGGATCGGCGAGCAGTTCTTC.

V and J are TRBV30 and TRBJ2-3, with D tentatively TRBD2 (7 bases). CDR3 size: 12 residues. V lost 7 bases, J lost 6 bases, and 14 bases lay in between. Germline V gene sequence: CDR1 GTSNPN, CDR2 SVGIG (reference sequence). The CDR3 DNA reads TGTGCCTTGGCGGGGGCCAAGGATACGCAGTATTTT. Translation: CALAGAKDTQYF.

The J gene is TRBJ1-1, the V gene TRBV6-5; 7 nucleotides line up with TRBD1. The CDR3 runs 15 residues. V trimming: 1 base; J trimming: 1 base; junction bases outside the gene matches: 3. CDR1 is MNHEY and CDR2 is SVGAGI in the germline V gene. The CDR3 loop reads CASSYFRGANTEAFF. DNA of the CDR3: TGTGCCAGCAGTTACTTCAGGGGGGCGAACACTGAAGCTTTCTTT.

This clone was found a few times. CDR3 coding DNA: TGTGCCAGCAGGAACAGGGGGGACGGGCCCTACGAGCAGTACTTC. Encoded protein: CASRNRGDGPYEQYF. The chain employs TRBV27 and TRBJ2-7; 8 bases align to TRBD1. CDR3 length: 15 amino acids. The J segment lost 2 bases and the V segment lost 6 bases, leaving 9 bases of the junction unmatched. Germline CDR1 is MNHEY and CDR2 is SMNVEV (reference sequence).

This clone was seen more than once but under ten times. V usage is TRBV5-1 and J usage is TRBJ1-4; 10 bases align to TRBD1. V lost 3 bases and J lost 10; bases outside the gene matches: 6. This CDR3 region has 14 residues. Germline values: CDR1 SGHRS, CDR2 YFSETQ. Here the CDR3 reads CASSSGTGEAKLFF. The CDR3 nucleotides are TGCGCCAGCAGCTCCGGGACAGGGGAGGCAAAACTGTTTTTT.

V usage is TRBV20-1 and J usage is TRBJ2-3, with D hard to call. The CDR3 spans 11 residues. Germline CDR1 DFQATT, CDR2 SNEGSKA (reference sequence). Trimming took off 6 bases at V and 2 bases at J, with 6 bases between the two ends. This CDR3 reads CSAEPTDTQYF. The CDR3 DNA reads TGCAGTGCGGAACCCACAGATACGCAGTATTTT.

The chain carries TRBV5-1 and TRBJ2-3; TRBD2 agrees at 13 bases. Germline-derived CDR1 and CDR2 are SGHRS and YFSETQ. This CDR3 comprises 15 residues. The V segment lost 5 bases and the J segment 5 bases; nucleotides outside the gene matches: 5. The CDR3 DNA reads TGCGCCAGCAGACGATGGACTAGCGGGGGAGATACGCAGTATTTT. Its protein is CASRRWTSGGDTQYF.